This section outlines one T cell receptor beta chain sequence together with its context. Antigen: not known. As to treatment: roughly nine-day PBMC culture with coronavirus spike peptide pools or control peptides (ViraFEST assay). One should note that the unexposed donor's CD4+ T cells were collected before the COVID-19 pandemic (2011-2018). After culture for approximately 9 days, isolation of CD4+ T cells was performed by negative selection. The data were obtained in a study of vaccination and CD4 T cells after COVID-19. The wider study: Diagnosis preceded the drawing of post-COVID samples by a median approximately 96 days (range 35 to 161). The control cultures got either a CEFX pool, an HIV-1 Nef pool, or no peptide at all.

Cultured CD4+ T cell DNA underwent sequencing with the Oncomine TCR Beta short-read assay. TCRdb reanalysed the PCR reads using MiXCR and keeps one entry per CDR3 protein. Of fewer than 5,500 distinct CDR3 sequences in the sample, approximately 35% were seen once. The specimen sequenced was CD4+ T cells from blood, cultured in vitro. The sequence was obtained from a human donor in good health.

This chain's CDR3 is CASSFYSGPFEAFF. Here the CDR3 DNA reads TGTGCCAGCAGCTTCTACTCGGGACCGTTTGAAGCTTTCTTT. The genes are TRBV7-3 and TRBJ1-1, with TRBD1 as a possible D gene (5 bases). The CDR3 loop spans 14 amino acids. CDR1 is SGHTA and CDR2 is FQGTGA in the germline V gene. V lost 3 bases to trimming and J lost 7 bases, with 15 bases between them.